These T cell receptor beta chains were read from a single sample in a study of molecular identifiers for immune sequencing clone quantification. A single record per CDR3 protein comes from TCRdb applying MiXCR to the PCR reads. Among 400,000 to 600,000 distinct CDR3 sequences listed, about 25% were seen once. The specimen was naive CD8+ T cells from blood, with Jurkat cell RNA spiked in. The receptor set was obtained from a human donor in good health. Some libraries in this study had Jurkat cell RNA spiked in. CDR3s leave out the opening cysteine and the closing phenylalanine or tryptophan. Rows may omit the clone size; those that give it use once, few, many or a size class.

CDR3aa | j_gene | len | abundance | v_gene
ANSTITLAPDTQY | TRBJ2-3 | 13 | few | TRBV6-5
ASSAPGRYEQY | TRBJ2-7 | 11 | few | TRBV7-9
ASSLVSWTDTQY | TRBJ2-3 | 12 | few | TRBV27
ASSRLGEGTGSNTEAF | TRBJ1-1 | 16 | few | TRBV4-1
ASSEPLPPEQY | TRBJ2-7 | 11 | . | TRBV2
ASSVGGARDIQY | TRBJ2-4 | 12 | . | TRBV13
ASSFWGIRGGGTEAF | TRBJ1-1 | 15 | . | TRBV28
ASSNQGLTEAF | TRBJ1-1 | 11 | . | TRBV19
ASSYTKELF | TRBJ2-2 | 9 | . | TRBV6-2/TRBV6-3
ASVDIAGATYNEQF | TRBJ2-1 | 14 | . | TRBV2
SVELRDRETDTQY | TRBJ2-3 | 13 | few | TRBV29-1
ASSYFGGLDTQY | TRBJ2-3 | 12 | . | TRBV7-2
ASSDPTGVGAYEQY | TRBJ2-7 | 14 | few | TRBV2
ASSSFFTSRDQPQH | TRBJ1-5 | 14 | . | TRBV7-9
ASSLAGSGANVLT | TRBJ2-6 | 13 | many | TRBV7-2
ASSSLTENEKLF | TRBJ1-4 | 12 | many | TRBV7-9
ASSSGTVQETQY | TRBJ2-5 | 12 | many | TRBV6-2/TRBV6-3
ASSLGRRSAYEQY | TRBJ2-7 | 13 | . | TRBV27
ASSQDRLGNPVAEAF | TRBJ1-1 | 15 | few | TRBV4-1
ASSTAPIGAEAF | TRBJ1-1 | 12 | many | TRBV7-6
ASSLTASYEQY | TRBJ2-7 | 11 | many | TRBV7-9
ASSFPGQGEMAYGYT | TRBJ1-2 | 15 | . | TRBV5-1
ASSLVGGRGGNEQF | TRBJ2-1 | 14 | . | TRBV12-3/TRBV12-4
ASGTPGTTAGNTIY | TRBJ1-3 | 14 | few | TRBV12-5
ASSSGSPGEQY | TRBJ2-7 | 11 | once | TRBV7-6
ASSRNYEQY | TRBJ2-7 | 9 | few | TRBV6-5
AWSFRDTRIANTGELF | TRBJ2-2 | 16 | . | TRBV30
ASSQGQGSWTNEKLF | TRBJ1-4 | 15 | . | TRBV4-2
ASSLVASEAF | TRBJ1-1 | 10 | many | TRBV7-9
ASSDPPWDHGELF | TRBJ2-2 | 13 | . | TRBV5-6
ASSHHKDRRGNQPQH | TRBJ1-5 | 15 | many | TRBV2
ASGFEGLGTEAF | TRBJ1-1 | 12 | few | TRBV12-5
ASSKPPKRLPRSAPAKH | TRBJ1-5 | 17 | many | TRBV21-1
ASSLFGGDEQY | TRBJ2-7 | 11 | few | TRBV7-8
ASSTRTSGAFTGELF | TRBJ2-2 | 15 | few | TRBV13
ASSDGQGNQPQH | TRBJ1-5 | 12 | many | TRBV2